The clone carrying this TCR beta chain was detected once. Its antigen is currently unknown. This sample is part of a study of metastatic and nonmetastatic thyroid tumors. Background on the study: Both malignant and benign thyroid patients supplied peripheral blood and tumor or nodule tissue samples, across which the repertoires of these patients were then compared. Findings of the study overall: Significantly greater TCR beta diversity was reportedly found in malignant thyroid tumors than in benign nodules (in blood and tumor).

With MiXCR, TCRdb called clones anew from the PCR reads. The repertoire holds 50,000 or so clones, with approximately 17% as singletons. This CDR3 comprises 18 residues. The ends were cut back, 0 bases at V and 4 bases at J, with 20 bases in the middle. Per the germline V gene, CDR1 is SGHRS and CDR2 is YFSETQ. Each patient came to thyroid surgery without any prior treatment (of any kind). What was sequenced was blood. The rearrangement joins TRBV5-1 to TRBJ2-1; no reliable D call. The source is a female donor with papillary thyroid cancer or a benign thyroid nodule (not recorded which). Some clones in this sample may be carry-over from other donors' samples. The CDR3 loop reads CASSLGPTWVGGYNEQFF. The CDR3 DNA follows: TGCGCCAGCAGCTTGGGACCTACATGGGTCGGTGGGTACAATGAGCAGTTCTTC.